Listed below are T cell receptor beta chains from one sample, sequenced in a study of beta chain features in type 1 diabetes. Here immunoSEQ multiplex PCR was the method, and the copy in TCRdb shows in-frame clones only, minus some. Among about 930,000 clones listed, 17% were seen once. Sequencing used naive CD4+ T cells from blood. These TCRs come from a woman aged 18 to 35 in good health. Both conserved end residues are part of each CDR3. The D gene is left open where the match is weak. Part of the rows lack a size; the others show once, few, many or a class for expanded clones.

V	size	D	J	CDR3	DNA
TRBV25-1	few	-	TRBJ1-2	CASSVGNYGYTF	TGTGCCAGCAGTGTCGGTAACTATGGCTACACCTTC
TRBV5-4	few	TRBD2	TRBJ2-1	CASSSSGRNYNEQFF	TGTGCCAGCAGCAGTAGCGGGAGGAACTACAATGAGCAGTTCTTC
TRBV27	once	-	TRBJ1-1	CASSFEPNTEAFF	TGTGCCAGCAGTTTCGAACCGAACACTGAAGCTTTCTTT
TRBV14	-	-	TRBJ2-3	CASSQGSAQYF	TGTGCCAGCAGCCAGGGTAGTGCTCAGTATTTT
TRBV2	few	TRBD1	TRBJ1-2	CASSEDRVGGYTF	TGTGCCAGCAGTGAGGACAGGGTGGGTGGCTACACCTTC
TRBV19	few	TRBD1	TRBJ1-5	CASSPGTGKNQPQHF	TGTGCCAGTAGTCCCGGGACAGGGAAAAATCAGCCCCAGCATTTT
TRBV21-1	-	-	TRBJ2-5	CASSKALPGTSQETQYF	TGTGCCAGCAGCAAAGCGCTTCCAGGGACGTCCCAAGAGACCCAGTACTTC
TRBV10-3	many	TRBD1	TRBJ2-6	CAISQTGTGANVLTF	TGTGCCATCAGTCAGACAGGGACTGGGGCCAACGTCCTGACTTTC
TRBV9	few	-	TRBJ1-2	CASSEPGRYYGYTF	TGTGCCAGCAGTGAACCCGGGAGGTACTATGGCTACACCTTC
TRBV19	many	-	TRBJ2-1	CASSYLPGGEQFF	TGTGCCAGTAGTTACCTTCCCGGTGGTGAGCAGTTCTTC
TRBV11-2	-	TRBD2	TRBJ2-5	CASSLVPPRSGKETQYF	TGTGCCAGCAGCTTAGTCCCACCGCGTAGCGGGAAAGAGACCCAGTACTTC
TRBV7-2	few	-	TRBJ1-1	CASSLAGTTEAFF	TGTGCCAGCAGCTTAGCGGGGACCACTGAAGCTTTCTTT
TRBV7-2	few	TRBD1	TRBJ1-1	CASSPGTVGIPFF	TGTGCCAGCAGCCCCGGGACAGTTGGTATCCCTTTCTTT
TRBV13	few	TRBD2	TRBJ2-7	CASSQERGPREQYF	TGTGCCAGCAGCCAGGAGCGGGGTCCTAGGGAGCAGTACTTC
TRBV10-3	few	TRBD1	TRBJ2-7	CAISTNGQGRSYEQYF	TGTGCCATCAGTACGAATGGACAGGGCCGCTCCTACGAGCAGTACTTC
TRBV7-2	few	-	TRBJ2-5	CASSLAGTRQETQYF	TGTGCCAGCAGCTTAGCGGGGACACGGCAAGAGACCCAGTACTTC
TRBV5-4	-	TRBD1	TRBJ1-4	CASSQNRGGEKLFF	TGTGCCAGCAGCCAAAACAGGGGTGGAGAAAAACTGTTTTTT
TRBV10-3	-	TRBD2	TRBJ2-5	CAISESTVTSGISETQYF	TGTGCCATCAGTGAGTCGACGGTGACTAGCGGGATCTCGGAGACCCAGTACTTC
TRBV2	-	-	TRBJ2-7	CASSAQGGFYEQYF	TGTGCCAGCAGTGCACAGGGGGGGTTCTACGAGCAGTACTTC
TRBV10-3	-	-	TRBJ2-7	CAISGVTYEQYF	TGTGCCATCAGTGGGGTGACCTACGAGCAGTACTTC
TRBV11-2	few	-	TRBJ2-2	CASSDWGPGELFF	TGTGCCAGCAGCGATTGGGGTCCCGGGGAGCTGTTTTTT
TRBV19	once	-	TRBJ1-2	CASSFIPGPPNYGYTF	TGTGCCAGTAGCTTCATTCCGGGACCTCCAAACTATGGCTACACCTTC
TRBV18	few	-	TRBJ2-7	CASSPSRAPLYEQYF	TGTGCCAGCTCACCAAGCCGGGCCCCGCTCTACGAGCAGTACTTC
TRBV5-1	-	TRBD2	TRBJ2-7	CASSAGLANEQYF	TGCGCCAGCAGCGCGGGACTAGCGAACGAGCAGTACTTC
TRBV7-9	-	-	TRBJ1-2	CASSLEKEYGYTF	TGTGCCAGCAGCTTAGAGAAGGAGTATGGCTACACCTTC
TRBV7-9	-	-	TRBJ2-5	CASSLGYQETQYF	TGTGCCAGCAGCTTAGGGTACCAAGAGACCCAGTACTTC
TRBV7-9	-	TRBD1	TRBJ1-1	CASTTGDRENTEAFF	TGTGCCAGCACCACAGGGGACCGCGAGAACACTGAAGCTTTCTTT
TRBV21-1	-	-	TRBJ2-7	CASSKVSVGRGIGLAGYEQYF	-
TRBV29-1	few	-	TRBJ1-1	CSVEEGANTEAFF	TGCAGCGTTGAAGAGGGGGCGAACACTGAAGCTTTCTTT
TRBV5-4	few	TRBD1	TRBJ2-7	CASSVATGSLVNEQYF	TGTGCCAGCAGCGTGGCGACAGGGAGTTTGGTGAACGAGCAGTACTTC
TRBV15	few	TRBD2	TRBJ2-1	CATSGAGNYNEQFF	TGTGCCACCTCCGGAGCGGGAAACTACAATGAGCAGTTCTTC
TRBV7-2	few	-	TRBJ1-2	CASSQASAGGRGYTF	TGCGCCAGCAGCCAAGCTTCCGCAGGCGGCCGCGGCTACACCTTC
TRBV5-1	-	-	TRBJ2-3	CASSLRTDTQYF	TGCGCCAGCAGCCTCCGCACAGATACGCAGTATTTT
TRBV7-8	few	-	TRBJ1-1	CASSPQRFEAFF	TGTGCCAGCAGCCCACAGAGATTTGAAGCTTTCTTT
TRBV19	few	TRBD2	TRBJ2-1	CASSIVGSGRASEQFF	TGTGCCAGTAGTATAGTGGGTAGCGGGAGGGCCTCTGAACAGTTCTTC
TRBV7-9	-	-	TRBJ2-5	CASSLELWLQETQYF	TGTGCCAGCAGCTTAGAACTTTGGCTTCAAGAGACCCAGTACTTC
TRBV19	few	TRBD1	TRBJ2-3	CASSMAPQGLSTDTQYF	TGTGCCAGTAGTATGGCCCCACAGGGGTTGTCCACAGATACGCAGTATTTT
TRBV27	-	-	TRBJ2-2	CASSVYGDTGELFF	TGTGCCAGCAGTGTATACGGGGACACCGGGGAGCTGTTTTTT
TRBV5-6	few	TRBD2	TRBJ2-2	CASSFGLANTGELFF	TGTGCCAGCAGCTTCGGACTAGCGAACACCGGGGAGCTGTTTTTT
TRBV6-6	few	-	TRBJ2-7	CASSSGGQGSHEQYF	TGTGCCAGCAGTTCCGGGGGGCAGGGTAGCCACGAGCAGTACTTC